What follows is one T cell receptor (beta chain) and its context. This receptor's antigen is unknown. Base qualities are not recorded, but no much larger clone differs from it by a single base. The germline V gene (reference sequence) supplies CDR1 LNHNV and CDR2 YYDKDF. Deletion took 0 bases off V and 5 bases off J, with a span of 7 bases between the germline ends. The CDR3 spans 14 residues, from the cysteine through the phenylalanine. Only the CDR3 DNA stays, 42 bases, in frame from base 1. The sample originates from a study of pediatric ulcerative colitis (dated by TCRdb to between 2018 and 2020). At the level of the whole study: Of the ulcerative colitis patients, about 7 had pancolitis and two had left-sided colitis, and histology in every patient was consistent with ulcerative colitis. From roughly 9 newly diagnosed, treatment-naive pediatric ulcerative colitis patients and four non-IBD control children, paired blood and rectal samples were collected. Using the Pediatric Ulcerative Colitis Activity Index, a couple of patients were classed as having mild disease, four as having moderate disease and three as having acute severe colitis.

Study-wide conclusions, independent of this receptor: Only a few individuals were included in the healthy control group, which was small. Compared with controls, ulcerative colitis patients showed significantly higher autologous blood-rectal clonal overlap, a finding that suggests increased T cell trafficking to inflamed tissue. Repertoires were derived from total lymphocyte DNA, so rare subsets such as regulatory T cells may have patterns not reflected. For technical reasons, the blood samples of a couple of patients yielded substantially fewer templates, so those samples were excluded from the blood-rectal overlap analysis. Blood-derived T cells may have been included in rectal pinch biopsies, especially in patients with overt colitis. Two rectal CDR3 clonotypes were found in every ulcerative colitis patient but in no control. Features of the rectal repertoire distinguished controls, mild-moderate colitis patients and acute severe colitis patients, and in acute severe colitis, rectal diversity was reduced because of clonal expansions.

Using the immunoSEQ TRB Survey service, rearranged CDR3 beta regions were amplified from genomic DNA with multiplex V and J primers. Survey-level sequencing depth of up to 500,000 reads per sample was used to keep depth equal across samples. The libraries were purified and pooled, then sequenced using Illumina technology. For the original study's pipeline: immunoSEQ online tools were used for productive clonality, sample overlap, pairwise scatters, CDR3 beta length, V/D/J gene usage and productiveness. Calculated diversity was defined as the number of unique rearrangements divided by total templates times 100, and Shannon and Simpson indices were additionally computed. For principal component analysis, Z-score normalized data were analyzed with the R prcomp function and the ggbiplot package. Morisita's index was used to measure clonal overlap between blood and rectum within each subject. This is the immuneACCESS table as TCRdb keeps it, with only in-frame sequences that have V and J called. A part of the clones is gone; compared with another copy, unresolved V genes explain less than half, and the rest is unexplained. The DNA was the basis for D and trimming; V, J and clone size are from that table. A total of 36,000 or so clones appear in this sample, around three quarters of them only once. Of the sample, around 0.76% falls within the top ten clones.

During colonoscopy, one to two rectal pinch biopsies were obtained for research purposes. Before the diagnostic colonoscopy, none of the ulcerative colitis patients had been given immunosuppressive medication. Before DNA was isolated, the rectal biopsies underwent proteinase K digestion. The Wizard kit (Promega) was used to extract genomic DNA from the blood and intestinal samples. This clonotype originated in a boy aged 5 to 17 with moderate ulcerative colitis. Material for sequencing was gut tissue. This chain joins TRBV15 to TRBJ2-2, with no confidently assigned D gene. This receptor carries the CDR3 CATSRDGWTGELFF. The DNA sequence is given as TGTGCCACCAGCAGAGATGGGTGGACCGGGGAGCTGTTTTTT.